The source of this T cell receptor beta chain is a study of blood T cell repertoires in COVID-19. Study-level background: The study drew acute and convalescent COVID-19 samples from the United States, Italy and Spain.

How the authors handled the data: Reference gene primer amplification gave estimated nucleated cell counts. Profiling relied on immunoSEQ multiplex PCR, and the TCRdb table lists in-frame clones only, not all of them. The V and J calls and clone size come from that table; D and trimming were worked out from the DNA. The sample includes 150,000 or so clones, roughly 85% of them seen just once. A Seattle source enrolled patients during active infection and followed them longitudinally. The CDR3 has 13 amino acids. The V gene lost 6 bases and the J gene lost 2 bases, with 11 bases spanning the gap. Germline V gives CDR1 SGHTS, CDR2 YDEGEE.

The clonotype comes from a woman in her fifties or sixties with COVID-19, enrolled during active disease. Material for sequencing was peripheral blood. This rearrangement joins TRBV5-8 to TRBJ1-1; D is possibly TRBD1 (5 bases). The CDR3 DNA reads as TGTGCCAGCACAGGGCAGGGCAACACTGAAGCTTTCTTT. This translates into CASTGQGNTEAFF.